Listed here is a single T cell receptor beta chain. Primers used in a second PCR of about 6 to 12 cycles were a sample-barcoded 5' primer and a J-beta primer mix. TCRdb analysed the 5' RACE reads with MiXCR anew, one entry per CDR3 protein. The sample lists roughly 930,000 distinct CDR3 sequences; under 50% were seen once. The CDR3 is made up of 14 amino acids. V lost 5 bases, J lost 3 bases, and 11 bases lay in between. Germline CDR1 and CDR2: MNHNS and SASEGT. The data originate from a study of blood T cells in healthy people across ages. As for the study in general: Per every two T cells, about one barcoded beta molecule was captured by template switching.

The chain joins TRBV6-1 to TRBJ2-1; D might be TRBD1 (5 bases). The sequence was obtained from a man younger than 40 in good health. Sequenced sample: blood. DNA of the CDR3: TGTGCCAGCAGTATCGACAGCCTCTACAATGAGCAGTTCTTC. It translates to CASSIDSLYNEQFF.